This T cell receptor beta chain was captured in a study of T-cell reconstitution after alpha-beta-depleted transplantation in children. The TCRbeta library was prepared with unique molecular identifiers. TCRdb itself ran the PCR reads through MiXCR, one entry per CDR3 protein. The table lists roughly 500,000 distinct CDR3 sequences, around 19% of them singletons. V was cut by 8 bases and J by 5 bases, with 19 bases left in between. Germline V gene lookup returns CDR1 MNHNS and CDR2 SASEGT. This CDR3 has 14 amino acids. The TCR sequence derives from a human donor who donated a stem cell graft to a child with acute lymphoblastic leukemia. The chain employs TRBV6-1 and TRBJ2-7; no clear D. Sequencing was performed on PBMCs from the stem cell graft donor, taken from the stem cell graft. The CDR3 protein is CASHFGSPGNEQYF. The CDR3 bases are TGTGCCAGCCATTTCGGGTCCCCCGGAAACGAGCAGTACTTC.